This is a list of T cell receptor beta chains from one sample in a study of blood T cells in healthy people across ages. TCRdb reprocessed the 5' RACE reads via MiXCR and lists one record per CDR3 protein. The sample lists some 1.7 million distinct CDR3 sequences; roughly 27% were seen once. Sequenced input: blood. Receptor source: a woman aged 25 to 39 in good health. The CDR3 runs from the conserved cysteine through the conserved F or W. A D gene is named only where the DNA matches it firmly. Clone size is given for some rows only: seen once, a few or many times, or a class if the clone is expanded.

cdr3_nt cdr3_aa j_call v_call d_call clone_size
TGTGCCAGCAGCTACTTCCCCTCCAAAGAGACCCAGTACTTC CASSYFPSKETQYF TRBJ2-5 TRBV11-2 . many
TGTGCCAGCAGGCCCGGGACAGATGAAGCTTTCTTT CASRPGTDEAFF TRBJ1-1 TRBV12-3/TRBV12-4 TRBD1 .
TGTGCCTGGAGAACGACGCGGGGGAACTATGGCTACACCTTC CAWRTTRGNYGYTF TRBJ1-2 TRBV30 . few
TGCAGTGCTACCGACCTTGAGGGGAAGGAGGCAGATACGCAGTATTTT CSATDLEGKEADTQYF TRBJ2-3 TRBV20-1 . .
TGTGCCAGCAGCTTCATTAATGGCTACACCTTC CASSFINGYTF TRBJ1-2 TRBV7-2 . many
TGTGCCAGCAGGGGGGTCGGGCTTCAGAACACTGAAGCTTTCTTT CASRGVGLQNTEAFF TRBJ1-1 TRBV12-3/TRBV12-4 . .
TGCAGCGTTAACAGCAACTATGGCTACACCTTC CSVNSNYGYTF TRBJ1-2 TRBV29-1 . .
TGTGCCAGCAGCACCGGGACTACCTCCTACGAGCAGTACTTC CASSTGTTSYEQYF TRBJ2-7 TRBV7-2 TRBD2 few
TGTGCTAGCAGCTTGGGGCTAGCGGTGTACAATGAGCAGTACTTC CASSLGLAVYNEQYF TRBJ2-7 TRBV5-5 TRBD2 few
TGTGCCAGCAGCCCCAATGACAGGAGGGATGAAAAACTGTTTTTT CASSPNDRRDEKLFF TRBJ1-4 TRBV28 . .
TGCGCCAGCAGTACAGGGGGCGACTATGGCTACACCTTC CASSTGGDYGYTF TRBJ1-2 TRBV5-1 TRBD1 .
TGCAGTGCTAGATCCGGGTATAGCAATCAGCCCCAGCATTTT CSARSGYSNQPQHF TRBJ1-5 TRBV20-1 . few
TGTGCCAGCAGTCCGGGACAGGTTGGCAAAAACATTCAGTACTTC CASSPGQVGKNIQYF TRBJ2-4 TRBV6-2/TRBV6-3 TRBD1 few
TGTGCCAGCAGTTACGGCAGGGGGAAAAGCAATCAGCCCCAGCATTTT CASSYGRGKSNQPQHF TRBJ1-5 TRBV6-6 TRBD1 once
TGTGCCAGCAGTAGACAGGGAGATGAAGCTTTCTTT CASSRQGDEAFF TRBJ1-1 TRBV6-2/TRBV6-3 TRBD1 .
TGTGCCAGCAGCGAGCGGAGATGGAACAATGAGCAGTTCTTC CASSERRWNNEQFF TRBJ2-1 TRBV3-1 . few
TGTGCCAGCAGCTCAACCGGGGCCGGGGAGACCCAGTACTTC CASSSTGAGETQYF TRBJ2-5 TRBV7-6 . many
TGTGCCAGCAGACCCCCGGGACAGGACAAGCAGTACTTC CASRPPGQDKQYF TRBJ2-7 TRBV7-9 TRBD1 few
TGCGCCAGCAGCTTGTCAGGGTATGGCACAGATACGCAGTATTTT CASSLSGYGTDTQYF TRBJ2-3 TRBV5-1 . .
TGTGCCAGCAGTAAGACAGGGCCTAGTCAGCCCCAGCATTTT CASSKTGPSQPQHF TRBJ1-5 TRBV6-2/TRBV6-3 TRBD1 once
TGTGCCAGCAGTGAAGCTCCTGCGGGAGCGCCCCTCCACTTT CASSEAPAGAPLHF TRBJ1-6 TRBV2 . few
TGTGCCAGCAGCCAAGAAAGGGGGACAGGGTCCATCTACGAGCAGTACTTC CASSQERGTGSIYEQYF TRBJ2-7 TRBV3-1 TRBD1 .
TGTACCAGCAGCATCCTTAGCAATGAGCAGTTCTTC CTSSILSNEQFF TRBJ2-1 TRBV7-9 . .
TGTGCCAGCAGCTTAGAAGCCGGGACCCCCTACGAGCAGTACTTC CASSLEAGTPYEQYF TRBJ2-7 TRBV11-2 . few
TGTGCCAGCAGTTCGGACGTGGAGGGCTACACCTTC CASSSDVEGYTF TRBJ1-2 TRBV6-2/TRBV6-3 . .
TGTGCCAGCAGCCGGTCTCTGAACACTGAAGCTTTCTTT CASSRSLNTEAFF TRBJ1-1 TRBV6-5 . few
TGCGCCAGCAGCCAAGACGCGGAATCCTACGAGCAGTACTTC CASSQDAESYEQYF TRBJ2-7 TRBV4-1 . many
TGTGCCAGCAGCTTATACCGCGGTTATCTAGAAGCTTTCTTT CASSLYRGYLEAFF TRBJ1-1 TRBV11-1 . few
TGTGTCAGCAGCTCCCGGACAACTGAGACCTTC CVSSSRTTETF TRBJ1-2 TRBV7-2 . .
TGTGCCAGCAGCTCCGCAGTGTCCTACGAGCAGTACTTC CASSSAVSYEQYF TRBJ2-7 TRBV3-1 . many
TGTGCCAGCAGTTGGCTAGCGGGAGGGTCCTACAATGAGCAGTACTTC CASSWLAGGSYNEQYF TRBJ2-7 TRBV12-3/TRBV12-4 TRBD2 once
TGCAGCGTATCGGGACTAGCGTCGGTGGAAGAGACCCAGTACTTC CSVSGLASVEETQYF TRBJ2-5 TRBV29-1 TRBD2 .
TGTGCCAGCAACCTAGCGGGAGGGGTGGATGAGCAGTTCTTC CASNLAGGVDEQFF TRBJ2-1 TRBV2 TRBD2 .
TGTGCCAGCTCACCGGCAGGACTAGCGAAGGGACTAAGCACAGATACGCAGTATTTT CASSPAGLAKGLSTDTQYF TRBJ2-3 TRBV18 TRBD2 .
TGTGCCATCATGGGACCCACAACCTACGAGCAGTACTTC CAIMGPTTYEQYF TRBJ2-7 TRBV10-3 . many